This T cell receptor beta chain is drawn from a study of blood T cell repertoires in COVID-19. Study in general: Acute and convalescent COVID-19 samples came from the United States, Italy and Spain. PBMCs, B-cell-depleted T cells, or T cells provided the cDNA or gDNA that made up the material.

The CDR3 has 15 residues. Per the germline V gene, CDR1 is SGHRS and CDR2 is YFSETQ. Trimming pared 4 bases from V and 1 base from J, leaving 14 bases between. Original data processing: Counts of nucleated cells, estimated from reference gene primer amplification, were obtained. TCRdb keeps only in-frame clones here, not all; method: immunoSEQ multiplex PCR. V, J and clone size are those of that table, while D and trimming were read from the DNA. This table has 120,000 to 150,000 clones, about 87% appearing once. This receptor was identified in a human donor with COVID-19, enrolled during active disease. The donor label of this sample is uncertain. Source material: peripheral blood. This chain joins TRBV5-1 and TRBJ2-5; D perhaps matches TRBD2 (5 bases). The CDR3 region has the DNA TGCGCCAGCAGCCCAGCGGCGGCGTCCCAAGAGACCCAGTACTTC. Protein: CASSPAAASQETQYF. Complete variable domain (other parts from reference TRBV5-1 and TRBJ2-5): KAGVTQTPRYLIKTRGQQVTLSCSPISGHRSVSWYQQTPGQGLQFLFEYFSETQRNKGNFPGRFSGRQFSNSRSEMNVSTLELGDSALYLCASSPAAASQETQYFGPGTRLLVL.